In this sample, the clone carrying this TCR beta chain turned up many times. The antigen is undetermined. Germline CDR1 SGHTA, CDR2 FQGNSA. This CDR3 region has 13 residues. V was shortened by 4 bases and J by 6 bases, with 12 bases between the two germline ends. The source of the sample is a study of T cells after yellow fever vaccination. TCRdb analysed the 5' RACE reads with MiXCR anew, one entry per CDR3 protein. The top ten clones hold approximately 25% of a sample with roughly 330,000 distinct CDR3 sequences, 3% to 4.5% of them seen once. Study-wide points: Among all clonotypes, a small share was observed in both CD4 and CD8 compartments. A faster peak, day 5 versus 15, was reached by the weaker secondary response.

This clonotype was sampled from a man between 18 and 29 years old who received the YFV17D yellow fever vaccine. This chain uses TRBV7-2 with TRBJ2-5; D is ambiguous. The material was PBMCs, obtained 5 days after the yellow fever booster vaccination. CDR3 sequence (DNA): TGTGCCAGCAGCTGGGAAGGGTGGAAGACCCAGTACTTC. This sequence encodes CASSWEGWKTQYF.